The 26 T cell receptor beta chains below all came from one sample that was sequenced in a study of shared T cell receptors in the human thymus. The table came from immunoSEQ multiplex PCR; TCRdb's copy has only in-frame clones and leaves some out. This sample yields around 730,000 clones, of which 80% to 90% are seen a single time; roughly 0.01% belongs to the top ten. The same specimen was also included in a second study, on human thymus T cells.

Sequenced: thymocytes. The source is a girl under three years old with a congenital heart defect.

The chain is built from TRBV2 and TRBJ2-2; TRBD2 matches 11 bases. After removal of 1 base from V and 6 bases from J, the junction contained 10 bases not matched to a gene. Germline assignment: CDR1 SNHLY and CDR2 FYNNEI. The CDR3 is 18 residues long. The CDR3 nucleotides read TGTGCCAGCAGTGAAGTTCTAGCGGGGGGCTACCTCCCCGGGGAGCTGTTTTTT. Its protein product is CASSEVLAGGYLPGELFF.

This chain links TRBV7-8 with TRBJ2-5, with 9 bases fitting TRBD2. The CDR3 covers 17 residues. Unmatched junction bases numbered 15, after V lost 5 bases and J lost 5 bases. Germline lookup yields CDR1 SGHVS and CDR2 FQNEAQ. CDR3 amino acids: CASSPRLGAGGPETQYF. As DNA, the CDR3 is TGTGCCAGCAGCCCCCGTTTGGGGGCGGGGGGGCCCGAGACCCAGTACTTC. Based on the CDR3 plus reference TRBV7-8 and TRBJ2-5, the full variable domain is GAGVSQSPRYKVAKRGQDVALRCDPISGHVSLFWYQQALGQGPEFLTYFQNEAQLDKSGLPSDRFFAERPEGSVSTLKIQRTQQEDSAVYLCASSPRLGAGGPETQYFGPGTRLLVL.

The J gene is TRBJ1-2, the V gene TRBV14; D is ambiguous. V shed 0 bases and J shed 7 bases, with 24 bases lying between them. From germline, CDR1 is SGHDN and CDR2 FVKESK. This CDR3 is 18 amino acids long. The CDR3 DNA sequence: TGTGCCAGCAGCCAAGAATCACACCGGTGGGGAAGGACTCTTGGCTACACCTTC. It specifies CASSQESHRWGRTLGYTF.

The chain recombines TRBV28 with TRBJ1-1; TRBD1 is a possible D gene (6 bases). The CDR3 contains 14 residues. The V and J ends lost 6 bases and 0 bases respectively, with 11 bases between them. Germline V gives CDR1 MDHEN, CDR2 SYDVKM. The chain's CDR3 is CASRWTAMNTEAFF. The CDR3 DNA sequence: TGTGCCAGCAGATGGACAGCCATGAACACTGAAGCTTTCTTT. Full variable domain (remainder filled in from reference TRBV28 and TRBJ1-1): DVKVTQSSRYLVKRTGEKVFLECVQDMDHENMFWYRQDPGLGLRLIYFSYDVKMKEKGDIPEGYSVSREKKERFSLILESASTNQTSMYLCASRWTAMNTEAFFGQGTRLTVV.

The V and J genes are TRBV5-6 and TRBJ2-5, with TRBD1 as a possible D gene (5 bases). The DNA matches TRBJ2-7 better at its end, which makes the J call doubtful. The CDR3 extends over 13 amino acids. The germline V gene encodes CDR1 SGHDT and CDR2 YYEEEE. CDR3 sequence reads: CASSFVTEDEQYF. For the CDR3, the DNA is TGTGCCAGCAGCTTCGTGACAGAGGACGAGCAGTACTTC.

The chain has TRBV4-3 and TRBJ2-5; 11 bases map to TRBD2. The CDR3 is 18 residues long. The germline CDR1 and CDR2 sequences are LGHNA and YSLEER. The V and J ends lost 0 bases and 1 base, in that order; junction bases with no gene match: 7. For the CDR3, the DNA is TGCGCCAGCAGCCAAGAACGCCTAGCGGGGGGATTCCAAGAGACCCAGTACTTC. Amino acids: CASSQERLAGGFQETQYF.

This chain links TRBV19 with TRBJ2-7, with D tentatively TRBD2 (6 bases). Germline values: CDR1 LNHDA, CDR2 SQIVND (reference sequence). The CDR3 totals 13 residues. Deletions cut 8 bases from V and 3 bases from J, with 14 bases between. DNA of the CDR3: TGTGCCAGTGGCGGGACTCCCAACTACGAGCAGTACTTC. Its translation is CASGGTPNYEQYF.

The chain carries TRBV18 and TRBJ1-2; a possible D gene is TRBD1 (6 bases). The V gene's germline CDR1 is KGHSH and CDR2 LQKENI. V gave up 8 bases and J gave up 3 bases, with 13 bases separating them. The CDR3 consists of 13 residues. The DNA for the CDR3 is TGTGCCAGCGCCAGGGGATTGGACTATGGCTACACCTTC. As protein: CASARGLDYGYTF.

The chain's CDR3 is CASSQVEGLEGIEQFF. The CDR3 DNA follows: TGCGCCAGCAGCCAAGTCGAAGGACTAGAAGGTATCGAGCAGTTCTTC. The rearrangement uses TRBV4-3 and TRBJ2-1, with 7 bases that match TRBD2. V trimming: 1 base; J trimming: 10 bases; junction bases outside the gene matches: 13. The CDR3 length is 16 residues. Germline CDR1 reads LGHNA; CDR2 reads YSLEER.

The genes are TRBV4-1 and TRBJ2-1, with 10 bases that match TRBD2. The V segment lost 0 bases and the J segment 7 bases; nucleotides outside the gene matches: 18. CDR3 length: 20 residues. Germline V CDR1 and CDR2: MGHRA, YSYEKL. Here the CDR3 reads CASSQEGGLAKSFGSNEQFF. The CDR3 coding sequence is TGCGCCAGCAGCCAAGAGGGGGGACTAGCGAAATCCTTCGGATCGAATGAGCAGTTCTTC.

V and J are TRBV18 and TRBJ1-2; 7 nucleotides align to TRBD1. The germline V gene encodes CDR1 KGHSH and CDR2 LQKENI. The CDR3 consists of 14 residues. With 4 bases clipped from V and 0 bases from J, the junction kept 2 bases outside the gene matches. CDR3 DNA: TGTGCCAGCTCACTTGGGACAGCTAACTATGGCTACACCTTC. Encoded protein: CASSLGTANYGYTF.

This chain connects TRBV28 to TRBJ1-3; no reliable D call. The CDR3 runs to 19 residues. CDR1 and CDR2 from the germline V gene are MDHEN and SYDVKM. V lost 6 bases, J lost 2 bases, and 26 bases lay in between. The CDR3 sequence is CASSLGPRDYRSAGNTIYF. CDR3 in DNA: TGTGCCAGCAGCCTTGGCCCCCGAGACTACCGGAGCGCTGGAAACACCATATATTTT.

The V and J genes are TRBV29-1 and TRBJ1-1, with a possible D match to TRBD1 (5 bases). CDR3 length: 15 amino acids. Germline CDR1 and CDR2: SQVTM and ANQGSEA. Trimming stripped 6 bases from V and 6 bases from J, with 23 bases between. The CDR3 DNA sequence: TGCAGCGTAGCTTTGTTGACTCGGGGGGAGGCTGAAGCTTTCTTT. This codes for CSVALLTRGEAEAFF.

V and J are TRBV5-6 and TRBJ2-3; D may be TRBD2 (6 bases). The germline CDR1 and CDR2 sequences are SGHDT and YYEEEE. The V and J ends lost 3 bases and 0 bases respectively, with 20 bases between them. There are 18 residues in the CDR3. CDR3 nucleotides: TGTGCCAGCAGCTCGCATCCGGGACTTCGACATAGCACAGATACGCAGTATTTT. This encodes CASSSHPGLRHSTDTQYF.

This clone has a handful of counts. V gene TRBV28 combines with J gene TRBJ1-2; no clear D. From germline, CDR1 is MDHEN and CDR2 SYDVKM. V was cut by 6 bases and J by 4 bases, with 9 bases left in between. CDR3 length: 12 amino acids. The chain's CDR3 is CASSCAPYGYTF. CDR3 bases: TGTGCCAGCAGCTGCGCACCCTATGGCTACACCTTC.

V is TRBV2 and J is TRBJ2-7; D ambiguous. Looked up from germline, CDR1 is SNHLY and CDR2 is FYNNEI. Trimming removed 8 bases at V and 3 bases at J, with 11 bases between. The CDR3 contains 12 residues. CDR3 region: CASFSDGYEQYF. CDR3 nucleotide sequence: TGTGCCAGCTTCAGCGATGGCTACGAGCAGTACTTC.

V is TRBV5-4 and J is TRBJ1-2; 8 nucleotides align to TRBD1. V was clipped by 0 bases and J by 6 bases; unmatched bases: 10. This CDR3 contains 16 residues. CDR1 is SGHNT, CDR2 YYREEE, per germline (reference sequence). Here the CDR3 reads CASSLVLRGRGNGYTF. The CDR3 nucleotides are TGTGCCAGCAGCTTGGTCCTCAGGGGGCGCGGGAATGGCTACACCTTC.

The rearrangement joins TRBV27 to TRBJ1-5; D may be TRBD1 (5 bases). The CDR3 runs to 14 residues. Per germline, CDR1 MNHEY and CDR2 SMNVEV (reference sequence). V shed 8 bases and J shed 3 bases, with 14 bases lying between them. DNA for the CDR3: TGTGCCAGCTACCGTGGACAAGTCAATCAGCCCCAGCATTTT. Translation gives CASYRGQVNQPQHF.

This clone is a singleton in its sample. The V call is TRBV27, the J call TRBJ1-4; 7 nucleotides line up with TRBD1. In germline, CDR1 is MNHEY, CDR2 SMNVEV (reference sequence). This CDR3 is built from 14 residues. V trimming: 2 bases; J trimming: 5 bases; junction bases outside the gene matches: 2. DNA for the CDR3: TGTGCCAGCAGTTTAGGGACAGAGAATGAAAAACTGTTTTTT. This sequence encodes CASSLGTENEKLFF.

This sequence joins TRBV5-5 and TRBJ2-5; 15 bases map to TRBD2. The V gene's germline CDR1 is SGHKS and CDR2 YYEKEE (reference sequence). The V gene end was trimmed by 4 bases and the J gene end by 3 bases; junction bases not matched to a gene: 10. CDR3 length: 18 amino acids. DNA for the CDR3: TGTGCCAGCAGCCCTCCTGGACTAGCGGGGGGGCCCGAAGAGACCCAGTACTTC. Encoded protein: CASSPPGLAGGPEETQYF.

The CDR3 DNA reads TGTGCCAGCAGTGAGAAAAACAGGAAAACCAACTATGGCTACACCTTC. Encoded protein: CASSEKNRKTNYGYTF. The chain links TRBV6-1 to TRBJ1-2; TRBD1 might be the D (5 bases). The CDR3 length is 16 residues. CDR1 and CDR2 from the germline V gene are MNHNS and SASEGT. Trimming removed 3 bases at V and 2 bases at J, with 16 bases between.

This clone occurred a few times. This sample includes further DNA sequences coding for the same CDR3. The J gene is TRBJ1-2, the V gene TRBV20-1; D is possibly TRBD1 (5 bases). Germline CDR1 reads DFQATT; CDR2 reads SNEGSKA (reference sequence). Between the trimmed V and J ends, which lost 3 bases and 7 bases, there was a span of 9 bases. The CDR3 has 11 residues. This chain's CDR3 is CSASPGGGYTF. The CDR3 DNA reads as TGCAGTGCTAGTCCGGGGGGTGGCTACACCTTC.

The V call is TRBV5-1, the J call TRBJ1-6; TRBD1 is a possible D gene (6 bases). V was shortened by 0 bases and J by 7 bases, with 11 bases between the two germline ends. CDR1 is SGHRS and CDR2 is YFSETQ in the germline V gene. The CDR3 sequence is 15 residues long. The CDR3 is CASSLGSDRNSPLHF. CDR3 nucleotides: TGCGCCAGCAGCTTGGGCTCGGACAGAAATTCACCCCTCCACTTT. The full variable domain, its missing parts supplied by reference TRBV5-1 and TRBJ1-6, is KAGVTQTPRYLIKTRGQQVTLSCSPISGHRSVSWYQQTPGQGLQFLFEYFSETQRNKGNFPGRFSGRQFSNSRSEMNVSTLELGDSALYLCASSLGSDRNSPLHFGNGTRLTVT.

The chain uses TRBV18 and TRBJ2-5, with TRBD2 matching over 7 bases. Germline trimming cut 5 bases from V and 5 bases from J; bases unmatched to any gene: 11. The CDR3 is made up of 15 amino acids. Per germline, CDR1 KGHSH and CDR2 LQKENI. The CDR3 DNA reads as TGTGCCAGCTCATCAACTAGCGTGGAAAGGGAGACCCAGTACTTC. This gives the protein CASSSTSVERETQYF.

The rearrangement links TRBV12-5 to TRBJ2-1, with 9 bases identical to TRBD1. J lost 2 bases, V lost 0 bases, and 11 bases had no gene match. The CDR3 totals 19 residues. CDR1 LGHNT and CDR2 FRNRAP come from the germline V gene. The CDR3 region has the DNA TGTGCTAGTGGTTTGGTACGGCAGGGGACAGGGTCCACCTACAATGAGCAGTTCTTC. Its translation is CASGLVRQGTGSTYNEQFF. Looking up the rest from reference TRBV12-5 and TRBJ2-1 gives the full variable domain: DARVTQTPRHKVTEMGQEVTMRCQPILGHNTVFWYRQTMMQGLELLAYFRNRAPLDDSGMPKDRFSAEMPDATLATLKIQPSEPRDSAVYFCASGLVRQGTGSTYNEQFFGPGTRLTVL.

The V gene is TRBV13, the J gene TRBJ1-1; 7 bases agree with TRBD1. V gave up 7 bases and J gave up 4 bases; unmatched junction bases: 12. The CDR3 is made up of 15 amino acids. CDR1 and CDR2 from the germline V gene are PRHDT and FYEKMQ (reference sequence). CDR3 sequence (DNA): TGTGCCAGCAACTCAGGGGGAGGAGAAGGCACTGAAGCTTTCTTT. It is translated as CASNSGGGEGTEAFF.